Below, 29 T cell receptor beta chains from the same sample are listed, as sequenced in a study of Graves' ophthalmopathy and Graves' hyperthyroidism. RNA transcripts yielded amplified TCR beta CDR3 regions. RT-PCR was first run with HTBI primers, then multiplex PCR in a second round. TCRdb re-derived calls from the multiplex PCR reads in MiXCR, one entry per CDR3 protein. The table has 45,000 to 60,000 distinct CDR3 sequences, approximately 50% seen once. The sample taken for sequencing was peripheral blood. Receptors originate from an adult woman with Graves' ophthalmopathy.

There are many counts of this clonotype. Given a much more abundant clone one base away, this may be a read error. The chain links TRBV9 to TRBJ1-1, with a weak D call TRBD1 (6 bases). Germline loops: CDR1 SGDLS, CDR2 YYNGEE. This CDR3 is 12 amino acids long. The CDR3 spells CASSGGGTEVFF. The CDR3 DNA follows: TGTGCCAGCAGCGGGGGGGGCACTGAAGTTTTCTTT. The whole variable domain, remainder taken from reference TRBV9 and TRBJ1-1, is DSGVTQTPKHLITATGQRVTLRCSPRSGDLSVYWYQQSLDQGLQFLIQYYNGEERAKGNILERFSAQQFPDLHSELNLSSLELGDSALYFCASSGGGTEVFFGQGTRLTVV.

The chain combines TRBV7-3 with TRBJ2-1; D is perhaps TRBD1 (6 bases). V was pared by 5 bases and J by 3 bases, with 17 bases between. The V gene's germline CDR1 is SGHTA and CDR2 FQGTGA. This CDR3 comprises 16 residues. The CDR3 sequence: CASSAGQSASYNEQFF. CDR3 sequence (DNA): TGTGCCAGCAGCGCCGGACAGAGTGCAAGCTACAATGAGCAGTTCTTC. The entire variable domain, with the rest obtained from reference TRBV7-3 and TRBJ2-1, is as follows: GAGVSQTPSNKVTEKGKYVELRCDPISGHTALYWYRQSLGQGPEFLIYFQGTGAADDSGLPNDRFFAVRPEGSVSTLKIQRTERGDSAVYLCASSAGQSASYNEQFFGPGTRLTVL.

The table lists this clonotype with a few counts. One end of the junction does not line up with germline, which may come from a read error. The V and J genes are TRBV6-2 or TRBV6-3 and TRBJ1-1; maybe TRBD1 (6 bases). Germline CDR1 and CDR2: MNHEY and SVGEGT. CDR3 size: 17 residues. The CDR3 is CASRYSIMGHLNTEAFF. Written as DNA, the CDR3 is TGTGCCAGCAGGTACTCGATAATGGGACACCTGAACACTGAAGCTTTCTTT.

A word on this clonotype: Germline and junction disagree at one end, which may indicate a read error. The chain carries TRBV24-1 and TRBJ2-5; D possibly corresponds to TRBD2 (7 bases). CDR3 length: 16 residues. Germline CDR1 KGHDR, CDR2 SFDVKD. CDR3 nucleotide sequence: TGTACCACCAGTGATGCGGGGGCTTCACGCCAAGAGACCCAGTACTTC. Its protein product is CTTSDAGASRQETQYF.

At least ten counts were recorded for this clonotype. CDR3 DNA sequence: TGTGCCAGCAGCTCGACAGGGGTGGGTCAGCCCCAGCATTTT. Its translation is CASSSTGVGQPQHF. This chain links TRBV7-9 with TRBJ1-5; 8 positions match TRBD1. This CDR3 is built from 14 residues. With V trimmed by 4 bases and J by 6 bases, 5 bases remained unmatched. Germline values: CDR1 SEHNR, CDR2 FQNEAQ (reference sequence).

This clonotype was seen at least ten times. The gene calls are TRBV20-1 and TRBJ2-5; a possible D gene is TRBD2 (6 bases). Germline V gene data show CDR1 as DFQATT and CDR2 as SNEGSKA (reference sequence). CDR3 length: 12 amino acids. Deletions cut 3 bases from V and 4 bases from J, with 9 bases between. The CDR3 loop is CSASGSSETQYF. The CDR3 nucleotides are TGCAGTGCTAGCGGGAGTTCAGAGACCCAGTACTTC.

The rearrangement joins TRBV13 to TRBJ2-7, with 7 bases fitting TRBD1. This CDR3 is built from 14 residues. J gave up 2 bases and V 4 bases, and 5 bases lay outside the gene matches. Germline V gives CDR1 PRHDT, CDR2 FYEKMQ (reference sequence). CDR3 loop: CASSSRTGAYEQYF. The CDR3 nucleotides read TGTGCCAGCAGCTCACGGACAGGAGCCTACGAGCAGTACTTC.

The rearrangement uses TRBV5-1 and TRBJ1-2, with 11 bases matching TRBD1. The CDR3 spans 16 residues. The J segment lost 0 bases and the V segment lost 0 bases, leaving 1 base of the junction unmatched. The V gene's germline CDR1 is SGHRS and CDR2 YFSETQ. The CDR3 sequence is CASSLEGQGANYGYTF. CDR3 in DNA: TGCGCCAGCAGCTTGGAGGGACAGGGGGCTAACTATGGCTACACCTTC.

This chain links TRBV2 with TRBJ2-4; 7 nucleotides line up with TRBD2. The J segment lost 9 bases and the V segment lost 4 bases, leaving 3 bases of the junction unmatched. CDR3 length: 12 amino acids. CDR1 and CDR2 (germline): SNHLY, FYNNEI. CDR3 sequence (DNA): TGTGCCAGCAGTGTGGGGGGGAGCATTCAGTACTTC. Encoded protein: CASSVGGSIQYF.

The chain combines TRBV9 with TRBJ2-2, with D possibly being TRBD1 or TRBD2 (5 bases each). CDR1 is SGDLS and CDR2 is YYNGEE in the germline V gene. Trimming removed 4 bases from V and 6 bases from J, with 10 bases in between. The CDR3 loop spans 13 amino acids. CDR3 loop: CASSPWGPGELFF. The CDR3 DNA sequence: TGTGCCAGCAGCCCGTGGGGACCCGGGGAGCTGTTTTTT.

Many counts were recorded for this clonotype. This may come from a read error, since a much larger clone is one base off. This chain uses TRBV6-5 with TRBJ2-7; D call uncertain. V lost 5 bases, J lost 2 bases, and 16 bases lay in between. Per germline, CDR1 MNHEY and CDR2 SVGAGI. This CDR3 is built from 15 residues. CDR3 sequence: CASSLSRASAYEQYF. CDR3 sequence (DNA): TGTGCCAGCAGTCTATCTCGGGCCAGCGCCTACGAGCAGTACTTC.

The chain links TRBV27 to TRBJ2-2; 7 nucleotides align to TRBD1. With V trimmed by 6 bases and J by 0 bases, 13 bases remained unmatched. CDR3 length equals 18 residues. CDR1 and CDR2 (germline): MNHEY, SMNVEV (reference sequence). The chain's CDR3 is CASSETAGGTANTGELFF. CDR3 nucleotide sequence: TGTGCCAGCAGCGAAACTGCAGGGGGAACCGCGAACACCGGGGAGCTGTTTTTT.

This clonotype was counted many times. The chain joins TRBV29-1 to TRBJ2-7, with D possibly being TRBD2 (5 bases). CDR3 size: 13 residues. The germline CDR1 and CDR2 sequences are SQVTM and ANQGSEA. Trimming removed 6 bases at V and 0 bases at J, with 12 bases between. CDR3 residues: CSVLELGSYEQYF. DNA of the CDR3: TGCAGCGTACTAGAACTCGGCTCCTACGAGCAGTACTTC.

Comments on this clonotype: The DNA is omitted, as the CDR3 cannot be located on it reliably, and the CDR3 follows TCRdb's listing. This chain connects TRBV7-2 to TRBJ2-1; TRBD2 is the table's D call and was not checked against the DNA. The CDR3 is 22 residues long, counting both termini. Germline-derived CDR1 and CDR2 are SGHTA and FQGNSA. This chain's CDR3 is CASSFYICSARSPAGLYNEQFF.

A remark on this clonotype: The CDR3 end shows no conserved phenylalanine or tryptophan, and so a read error is likely. The rearrangement uses TRBV19 and TRBJ2-2; 9 bases are a match to TRBD1. Germline values: CDR1 LNHDA, CDR2 SQIVND (reference sequence). The CDR3 runs to 14 residues. The CDR3 is CTSKRTGETGELFS. CDR3 in DNA: TGTACCAGTAAACGGACAGGGGAAACCGGGGAGCTGTTTTCT.

The chain combines TRBV20-1 with TRBJ2-2, with D possibly being TRBD1 (8 bases). CDR1 and CDR2 from the germline V gene are DFQATT and SNEGSKA (reference sequence). V was cut by 2 bases and J by 3 bases, with 13 bases left in between. The CDR3 loop spans 15 amino acids. The CDR3: CSARLADRDTGELFF. CDR3 nucleotides: TGCAGTGCTAGACTAGCGGACAGGGACACCGGGGAGCTGTTTTTT.

This clonotype was observed a few times. V usage is TRBV15 and J usage is TRBJ2-1, with 12 bases fitting TRBD1. This CDR3 has 17 amino acids. Germline V gene lookup returns CDR1 LNHNV and CDR2 YYDKDF (reference sequence). J was trimmed by 7 bases and V by 0 bases; bases with no gene match: 7. CDR3 DNA: TGTGCCACCAGCAGAGATCGGGGACAGGGGGCGAGGAATGAGCAGTTCTTC. This translates into CATSRDRGQGARNEQFF. The whole variable domain, filled in from reference TRBV15 and TRBJ2-1, reads DAMVIQNPRYQVTQFGKPVTLSCSQTLNHNVMYWYQQKSSQAPKLLFHYYDKDFNNEADTPDNFQSRRPNTSFCFLDIRSPGLGDTAMYLCATSRDRGQGARNEQFFGPGTRLTVL.

V usage is TRBV29-1 and J usage is TRBJ2-1, with a weak D call TRBD2 (6 bases). The CDR3 is 10 residues long. In germline, CDR1 is SQVTM, CDR2 ANQGSEA. V was cut by 8 bases and J by 9 bases, with 11 bases left in between. In DNA form, the CDR3 reads TGCAGCAGTCCCGGGGGTGAGCAGTTCTTC. Encoded protein: CSSPGGEQFF.

Note on this clonotype: This may arise from a read error, as a much more abundant clone is one base away. The J gene is TRBJ2-1, the V gene TRBV7-4; D could derive from TRBD1 or TRBD2 (5 bases each). The CDR3 extends over 14 amino acids. Germline loops: CDR1 SGHVT, CDR2 SQSDAQ. In DNA form, the CDR3 reads TGTGACAGCAGCCTCCGGGACGCCCTCAATGAGCAGTTCTTC. It is translated as CDSSLRDALNEQFF.

About this clonotype itself: Relative to the germline gene, one junction end is altered; a read error may explain this. This chain joins TRBV5-1 and TRBJ1-2; the match to TRBD1 covers 8 bases. This CDR3 is built from 12 residues. The germline V gene has CDR1 SGHRS and CDR2 YFSETQ. CDR3 sequence: CASGQGEVGYIF. The CDR3 DNA reads TGCGCAAGCGGACAGGGTGAAGTTGGCTACATCTTC.

On this clonotype itself: A much more abundant neighbour one base away suggests this may be a read error. V is TRBV27 and J is TRBJ2-7; the D gene is possibly TRBD2 (5 bases). CDR1 and CDR2 (germline): MNHEY, SMNVEV (reference sequence). Trimming removed 6 bases at V and 2 bases at J, with 20 bases between. The CDR3 spans 16 residues. The CDR3 DNA sequence: TGTGCCAGCAGCTTGGACTCCCCACCGAACGCCTACGAGCAGTACTTC. As protein: CASSLDSPPNAYEQYF.

V usage is TRBV7-9 and J usage is TRBJ2-7, with 7 bases that match TRBD2. V gave up 6 bases and J gave up 4 bases; unmatched junction bases: 12. Germline V gene data show CDR1 as SEHNR and CDR2 as FQNEAQ (reference sequence). The CDR3 runs to 15 residues. In nucleotides, the CDR3 is TGTGCCAGCAGACCGGACGGGGGGAGGCCTTACGAGCAGTACTTC. It translates to CASRPDGGRPYEQYF.

This clonotype was found a few times. The rearrangement links TRBV20-1 to TRBJ2-3; D remains ambiguous. Trimming took off 4 bases at V and 2 bases at J, with 4 bases between the two ends. The CDR3 extends over 11 amino acids. CDR1 is DFQATT, CDR2 SNEGSKA, per germline (reference sequence). The CDR3 nucleotides read TGCAGTGCTATAATCACAGATACGCAGTATTTT. It translates to CSAIITDTQYF.

This clonotype was picked up many times. The rearrangement joins TRBV20-1 to TRBJ2-1; D ambiguous. Germline-derived CDR1 and CDR2 are DFQATT and SNEGSKA (reference sequence). The CDR3 totals 10 residues. This CDR3 reads CSLRFGEQFF. CDR3 sequence (DNA): TGCAGCCTGAGGTTTGGTGAGCAGTTCTTC.

To note about this clonotype: The junction shows a germline mismatch at one end, possibly a read error. The chain is built from TRBV19 and TRBJ1-5; D unresolved. From germline, CDR1 is LNHDA and CDR2 SQIVND (reference sequence). The CDR3 totals 17 residues. The CDR3 spells CASTQHVGMDSIQPHHF. CDR3 nucleotide sequence: TGTGCCAGTACCCAACATGTAGGGATGGATAGCATTCAGCCCCATCATTTT.

The chain couples TRBV7-2 to TRBJ2-1, with 13 bases that match TRBD2. Germline V lookup: CDR1 SGHTA, CDR2 FQGNSA. The CDR3 runs 16 residues. J was trimmed by 3 bases and V by 5 bases; bases with no gene match: 4. For the CDR3, the DNA is TGTGCCAGCAGCCTCCGGACTAGCGGGGGCTACAATGAGCAGTTCTTC. Translation gives CASSLRTSGGYNEQFF.

This clonotype was observed at least ten times. The chain has TRBV19 and TRBJ2-3; TRBD1 agrees at 10 bases. J lost 10 bases, V lost 4 bases, and 11 bases had no gene match. The CDR3 contains 15 residues. From germline, CDR1 is LNHDA and CDR2 SQIVND (reference sequence). This chain's CDR3 is CASSTTGGSGDAQYF. The CDR3 DNA follows: TGTGCCAGTAGTACGACAGGGGGCTCGGGGGATGCGCAGTATTTT.

As regards this clonotype: Since no conserved phenylalanine or tryptophan closes the CDR3, a read error is the likely cause. This chain joins TRBV19 and TRBJ2-2; D gene ambiguous. The length of the CDR3 is 12 residues. Trimming stripped 10 bases from V and 4 bases from J, with 10 bases between. CDR1 LNHDA and CDR2 SQIVND come from the germline V gene (reference sequence). As DNA, the CDR3 is TGTGCCAATAATATTCCCACCGGGGAGCTGTTTTCT. It codes for CANNIPTGELFS.

This clonotype was observed once. V gene TRBV7-9 combines with J gene TRBJ2-2; 7 bases fit TRBD2. Germline V gene lookup returns CDR1 SEHNR and CDR2 FQNEAQ (reference sequence). The CDR3 extends over 16 amino acids. The ends lost 2 bases at V and 4 bases at J; junction bases unmatched: 7. The CDR3 DNA follows: TGTGCCAGCAGCTTACCCGGTCTAGCGGTCACCGGGGAGCTGTTTTTT. Residues: CASSLPGLAVTGELFF.